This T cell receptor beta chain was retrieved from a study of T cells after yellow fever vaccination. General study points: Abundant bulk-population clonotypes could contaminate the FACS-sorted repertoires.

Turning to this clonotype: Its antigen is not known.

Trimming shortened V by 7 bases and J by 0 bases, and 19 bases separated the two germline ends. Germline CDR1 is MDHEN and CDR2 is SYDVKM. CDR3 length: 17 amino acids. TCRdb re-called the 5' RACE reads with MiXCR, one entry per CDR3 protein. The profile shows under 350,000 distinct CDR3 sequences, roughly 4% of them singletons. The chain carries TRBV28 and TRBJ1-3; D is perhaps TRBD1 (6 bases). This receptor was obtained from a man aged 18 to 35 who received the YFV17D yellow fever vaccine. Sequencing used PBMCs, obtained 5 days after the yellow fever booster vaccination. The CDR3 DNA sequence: TGTGCCAGCACCTCCCCCTACAGGGCCCGCTCTGGAAACACCATATATTTT. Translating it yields CASTSPYRARSGNTIYF.